These 30 T cell receptor beta chains came from one sample sequenced in a study of blood T cell repertoires in COVID-19. Profiled with immunoSEQ multiplex PCR; TCRdb holds only in-frame clones, not every one. The sample yields about 180,000 clones, 80% to 90% seen once. The specimen sequenced was PBMCs or T cells enriched from blood (not recorded which). The receptors here all came from a woman between 40 and 50 years old with acute COVID-19.

The gene calls are TRBV11-2 and TRBJ2-2; TRBD1 aligns across 7 bases. V lost 5 bases to trimming and J lost 1 base; unmatched junction nucleotides: 7. The CDR3 sequence is 16 residues long. The germline V gene has CDR1 SGHAT and CDR2 FQNNGV. In DNA form, the CDR3 reads TGTGCCAGCAGCCCTCGGACAGGAGAGAACACCGGGGAGCTGTTTTTT. Protein product: CASSPRTGENTGELFF.

This clone was counted only a few times. The chain has TRBV7-6 and TRBJ2-7; D perhaps matches TRBD1 (5 bases). From germline, CDR1 is SGHVS and CDR2 FNYEAQ. The CDR3 covers 14 residues. V was trimmed by 6 bases and J by 2 bases, leaving 14 bases between them. CDR3 in amino acids: CASSPRAGPYEQYF. The CDR3 DNA reads as TGTGCCAGCAGTCCCAGGGCAGGGCCCTACGAGCAGTACTTC.

This rearrangement joins TRBV4-2 to TRBJ2-1; 10 positions match TRBD1. With V trimmed by 4 bases and J by 0 bases, 6 bases remained unmatched. The CDR3 contains 17 residues. From germline, CDR1 is LGHNA and CDR2 YNFKEQ. The CDR3 bases are TGTGCCAGCAGCCGTACGGGACAGGGGAGCTCCTACAATGAGCAGTTCTTC. Translating it yields CASSRTGQGSSYNEQFF.

The V gene is TRBV6-5, the J gene TRBJ1-4; D unclear. The CDR3 loop spans 11 amino acids. Between the trimmed V and J ends, which lost 2 bases and 11 bases, there was a span of 6 bases. CDR1 and CDR2 (germline): MNHEY, SVGAGI. The CDR3 is CASSYAGKLFF. The CDR3 region has the DNA TGTGCCAGCAGTTACGCGGGGAAACTGTTTTTT.

This clone appeared a single time. V usage is TRBV28 and J usage is TRBJ2-7; TRBD1 aligns across 12 bases. The CDR3 spans 15 residues. The germline gives CDR1 MDHEN, CDR2 SYDVKM. V lost 5 bases, J lost 3 bases, and 5 bases stayed unmatched. CDR3 residues: CASSTRDRGHYEQYF. The CDR3 nucleotides are TGTGCCAGCAGTACCCGGGACAGGGGGCACTACGAGCAGTACTTC.

This chain joins TRBV3-1 (or the pseudogene TRBV3-2) and TRBJ2-4, with D possibly matching TRBD2 (5 bases). The CDR3 is made up of 16 amino acids. V was shortened by 4 bases and J by 0 bases, with 13 bases between the two germline ends. Looked up from germline, CDR1 is LGHDT and CDR2 is YNNKEL (reference sequence). Written as DNA, the CDR3 is TGTGCCAGCAGCCCCAAGGTTGGACTAGCCAAAAACATTCAGTACTTC. It is translated as CASSPKVGLAKNIQYF.

The genes are TRBV7-2 and TRBJ1-1; a possible D gene is TRBD1 (5 bases). Germline-derived CDR1 and CDR2 are SGHTA and FQGNSA. V lost 1 base and J 8 bases, leaving 20 bases between the germline ends. CDR3 length: 16 residues. CDR3 loop: CASSLDTGGLWGEAFF. Here the CDR3 DNA reads TGTGCCAGCAGCTTAGATACGGGGGGACTCTGGGGCGAAGCTTTCTTT.

The rearrangement links TRBV5-1 to TRBJ2-7, with 10 bases aligning to TRBD2. CDR1 is SGHRS, CDR2 YFSETQ, per germline. CDR3 size: 16 residues. With 3 bases clipped from V and 2 bases from J, the junction kept 8 bases outside the gene matches. The CDR3 bases are TGCGCCAGCAGCTCCGTAGCGGGAGGCCTCGCCTACGAGCAGTACTTC. Its protein product is CASSSVAGGLAYEQYF.

This chain joins TRBV9 and TRBJ2-7, with 9 bases that match TRBD2. CDR1 and CDR2 from the germline V gene are SGDLS and YYNGEE. This CDR3 is 14 amino acids long. The ends lost 0 bases at V and 6 bases at J; junction bases unmatched: 4. The CDR3 region has the DNA TGTGCCAGCAGCGTAGGTAGCGGGAGCTTCGAGCAGTACTTC. It is translated as CASSVGSGSFEQYF. Full variable domain (rest looked up from reference TRBV9 and TRBJ2-7): DSGVTQTPKHLITATGQRVTLRCSPRSGDLSVYWYQQSLDQGLQFLIQYYNGEERAKGNILERFSAQQFPDLHSELNLSSLELGDSALYFCASSVGSGSFEQYFGPGTRLTVT.

The chain links TRBV7-9 to TRBJ2-7; 8 bases agree with TRBD2. The CDR3 runs 14 residues. Germline V gives CDR1 SEHNR, CDR2 FQNEAQ (reference sequence). V was pared by 9 bases and J by 5 bases, with 12 bases of the junction left unmatched. As DNA, the CDR3 is TGTGCCAGGAGCCTTTGGATTAGCGGGGACGAGCAGTACTTC. Amino acids: CARSLWISGDEQYF.

The chain is built from TRBV5-8 and TRBJ2-1, with D tentatively TRBD1 (5 bases). The CDR3 consists of 14 residues. CDR1 is SGHTS and CDR2 is YDEGEE in the germline V gene. V was cut by 2 bases and J by 5 bases, with 11 bases left in between. The CDR3 coding sequence is TGTGCCAGCAGCTTCCAGGGTTTCAACAATGAGCAGTTCTTC. Translating gives CASSFQGFNNEQFF. Variable domain in full (rest from reference TRBV5-8 and TRBJ2-1): EAGVTQSPTHLIKTRGQQATLRCSPISGHTSVYWYQQALGLGLQFLLWYDEGEERNRGNFPPRFSGRQFPNYSSELNVNALELEDSALYLCASSFQGFNNEQFFGPGTRLTVL.

The rearrangement joins TRBV6-1 to TRBJ2-7; 7 bases agree with TRBD2. This CDR3 has 15 amino acids. Germline trimming cut 0 bases from V and 2 bases from J; bases unmatched to any gene: 4. Germline V lookup: CDR1 MNHNS, CDR2 SASEGT. The CDR3 DNA reads as TGTGCCAGCAGTGAAGCGGCTAGCGGCCCCTACGAGCAGTACTTC. Translation gives CASSEAASGPYEQYF.

The rearrangement joins TRBV7-2 to TRBJ1-5; 7 bases are shared with TRBD1. V dropped 0 bases and J dropped 4; count of bases not matched to a gene: 3. Per germline, CDR1 SGHTA and CDR2 FQGNSA. The CDR3 contains 15 residues. DNA for the CDR3: TGTGCCAGCAGCTTAGCGAGGGGGCGGAATCAGCCCCAGCATTTT. Translating gives CASSLARGRNQPQHF.

The chain recombines TRBV10-2 with TRBJ1-5; 10 nucleotides align to TRBD1. CDR3 length: 14 amino acids. With 10 bases clipped from V and 5 bases from J, the junction kept 8 bases outside the gene matches. CDR1 and CDR2 (germline): WSHSY, SAAADI. The CDR3 DNA reads as TGCGCCACCCTGGACAGGGGGTTTGATCAGCCCCAGCATTTT. It encodes CATLDRGFDQPQHF.

This clone was observed a single time. The genes are TRBV28 and TRBJ2-5, with 9 positions matching TRBD1. V lost 7 bases to trimming and J lost 5 bases; unmatched junction nucleotides: 20. CDR1 is MDHEN and CDR2 is SYDVKM in the germline V gene. CDR3 length equals 18 residues. The CDR3 DNA reads TGTGCCAGCAATCCCCGGCCACTACAGGGGGCAAGGTACGAGACCCAGTACTTC. It codes for CASNPRPLQGARYETQYF. Full variable domain (outside the CDR3, taken from reference TRBV28 and TRBJ2-5): DVKVTQSSRYLVKRTGEKVFLECVQDMDHENMFWYRQDPGLGLRLIYFSYDVKMKEKGDIPEGYSVSREKKERFSLILESASTNQTSMYLCASNPRPLQGARYETQYFGPGTRLLVL.

This clone was seen only a few times. In nucleotides, the CDR3 is TGTGCCAGCAGCGTAGCTCTGGCCAGGGAGGGCGGCTACACCTTC. Protein sequence: CASSVALAREGGYTF. J is TRBJ1-2 and V is TRBV9; D possibly corresponds to TRBD1 (5 bases). V was cut by 0 bases and J by 8 bases, with 17 bases left in between. The CDR3 runs 15 residues. From germline, CDR1 is SGDLS and CDR2 YYNGEE.

V gene TRBV3-1 (or the pseudogene TRBV3-2) combines with J gene TRBJ2-2, with TRBD2 matching over 15 bases. Germline CDR1 LGHDT, CDR2 YNNKEL (reference sequence). J gave up 7 bases and V 3 bases, and 9 bases lay outside the gene matches. This CDR3 region has 18 residues. This CDR3 reads CASSHARTSGRGNGELFF. The CDR3 coding sequence is TGTGCCAGCAGCCATGCCCGGACTAGCGGGAGGGGTAACGGGGAGCTGTTTTTT.

The CDR3 is CASSFYRDTEAFF. The CDR3 nucleotides are TGTGCCAGCTCCTTCTACAGGGACACTGAAGCTTTCTTT. The chain uses TRBV18 and TRBJ1-1; tentatively, D is TRBD1 (6 bases). The CDR3 runs 13 residues. Germline V gives CDR1 KGHSH, CDR2 LQKENI. The V gene lost 6 bases and the J gene lost 3 bases, with 11 bases spanning the gap.

The rearrangement joins TRBV10-2 to TRBJ2-6, with D maybe TRBD1 (6 bases). Germline V CDR1 and CDR2: WSHSY, SAAADI. V lost 4 bases and J lost 0, with 13 bases in between. The CDR3 extends over 17 amino acids. The CDR3 DNA reads TGCGCCAGCAGTGCCGACAGGTCCTCCTCTGGGGCCAACGTCCTGACTTTC. It codes for CASSADRSSSGANVLTF.

The chain combines TRBV27 with TRBJ2-1; possibly TRBD2 for D (6 bases). This CDR3 is built from 15 residues. CDR1 and CDR2 from the germline V gene are MNHEY and SMNVEV (reference sequence). Trimming removed 5 bases at V and 4 bases at J, with 15 bases between. The CDR3 DNA sequence: TGTGCCAGCAGTCTCCGGGGGACTGATTACAATGAGCAGTTCTTC. Encoded protein: CASSLRGTDYNEQFF.

The gene calls are TRBV4-2 and TRBJ1-2; 9 positions match TRBD1. Trimming removed 1 base from V and 6 bases from J; junction bases left unmatched: 12. The CDR3 runs to 17 residues. CDR1 is LGHNA, CDR2 YNFKEQ, per germline. CDR3 protein: CASSQGGQGLQTHGYTF. For the CDR3, the DNA is TGTGCCAGCAGCCAAGGGGGACAGGGATTGCAAACTCATGGCTACACCTTC.

The rearrangement joins TRBV7-9 to TRBJ2-7, with D possibly TRBD2 on 7 matching bases. Germline V gives CDR1 SEHNR, CDR2 FQNEAQ (reference sequence). Between the trimmed V and J ends, which lost 2 bases and 3 bases, there was a span of 11 bases. The CDR3 runs to 14 residues. CDR3: CASSLRGAGYEQYF. DNA for the CDR3: TGTGCCAGCAGCTTACGGGGGGCTGGCTACGAGCAGTACTTC.

The chain carries TRBV6-2 or TRBV6-3 and TRBJ2-7, with D possibly being TRBD1 (7 bases). Germline CDR1 and CDR2: MNHEY and SVGEGT. This CDR3 has 14 residues. V was pared by 4 bases and J by 6 bases, with 16 bases between. CDR3 loop: CASSSLGQGGEQYF. The CDR3 DNA reads TGTGCCAGCAGTTCCCTGGGGCAGGGGGGCGAGCAGTACTTC.

The rearrangement joins TRBV18 to TRBJ1-2; D is possibly TRBD1 (5 bases). V gave up 6 bases and J gave up 0 bases, with 11 bases separating them. The CDR3 covers 14 residues. The germline V gene has CDR1 KGHSH and CDR2 LQKENI. CDR3 nucleotide sequence: TGTGCCAGCTCCACAGGTCCCTCTAACTATGGCTACACCTTC. Translating gives CASSTGPSNYGYTF.

With regard to this clone: This same CDR3 is encoded by further DNA sequences in the sample. The chain joins TRBV5-1 to TRBJ2-1, with 13 nucleotides matching TRBD2. CDR1 is SGHRS and CDR2 is YFSETQ in the germline V gene. This CDR3 comprises 15 residues. V was pared by 2 bases and J by 5 bases, with 1 base of the junction left unmatched. The CDR3: CASSLTSGRDNEQFF. CDR3 in DNA: TGCGCCAGCAGCTTAACTAGCGGGAGGGACAATGAGCAGTTCTTC. The full variable domain, completed using reference TRBV5-1 and TRBJ2-1, is KAGVTQTPRYLIKTRGQQVTLSCSPISGHRSVSWYQQTPGQGLQFLFEYFSETQRNKGNFPGRFSGRQFSNSRSEMNVSTLELGDSALYLCASSLTSGRDNEQFFGPGTRLTVL.

This chain uses TRBV5-6 with TRBJ1-2; D gene ambiguous. CDR1 and CDR2 from the germline V gene are SGHDT and YYEEEE. This CDR3 has 16 residues. V dropped 1 base and J dropped 2 bases, with 15 bases sitting between them. CDR3: CASSLPYSGVNYGYTF. The CDR3, as DNA: TGTGCCAGCAGCTTGCCCTACAGCGGGGTAAACTATGGCTACACCTTC.

The chain employs TRBV6-2 or TRBV6-3 and TRBJ2-5, with 9 bases lining up with TRBD2. With V trimmed by 1 base and J by 1 base, 4 bases remained unmatched. In germline, CDR1 is MNHEY, CDR2 SVGEGT. The CDR3 extends over 16 amino acids. CDR3 in amino acids: CASSYLRGGLQETQYF. CDR3 nucleotides: TGTGCCAGCAGTTACTTGCGGGGGGGCCTCCAAGAGACCCAGTACTTC.

V usage is TRBV6-2 or TRBV6-3 and J usage is TRBJ2-5, with TRBD2 as a possible D gene (5 bases). Germline V lookup: CDR1 MNHEY, CDR2 SVGEGT. CDR3 size: 13 residues. Trimming pared 2 bases from V and 7 bases from J, leaving 11 bases between. CDR3 sequence (DNA): TGTGCCAGCAGTTACGACCCAGAGGGGACCCAGTACTTC. Its protein is CASSYDPEGTQYF.

The chain employs TRBV5-8 and TRBJ1-4; D is undetermined. The CDR3 loop spans 18 amino acids. Trimming cost V 0 bases and J 0 bases, with 15 bases left between them. The germline V gene has CDR1 SGHTS and CDR2 YDEGEE. CDR3 DNA sequence: TGTGCCAGCAGCTTGGCCCCGGTATTCGGGACAACTAATGAAAAACTGTTTTTT. Translated: CASSLAPVFGTTNEKLFF.

The chain joins TRBV5-6 to TRBJ1-2; D perhaps matches TRBD1 (6 bases). Trimming stripped 4 bases from V and 4 bases from J, with 20 bases between. The CDR3 spans 16 residues. In germline, CDR1 is SGHDT, CDR2 YYEEEE. CDR3 amino acids: CASSPSPGHTGYGYTF. The CDR3 DNA is TGTGCCAGCAGCCCTTCACCGGGACACACCGGCTATGGCTACACCTTC.